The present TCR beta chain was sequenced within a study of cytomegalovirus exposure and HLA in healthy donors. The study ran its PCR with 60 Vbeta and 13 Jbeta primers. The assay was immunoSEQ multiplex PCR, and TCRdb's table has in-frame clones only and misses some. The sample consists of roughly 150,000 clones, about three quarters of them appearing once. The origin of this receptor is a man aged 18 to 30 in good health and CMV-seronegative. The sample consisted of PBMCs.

Here the CDR3 reads CASSFFPGGETQYF. The CDR3 DNA sequence: TGTGCCAGCAGCTTTTTTCCGGGCGGGGAGACCCAGTACTTC. The chain joins TRBV11-2 to TRBJ2-5; D might be TRBD2 (5 bases). This CDR3 spans 14 amino acids. With 3 bases removed from V and 5 bases from J, the gap between germline ends came to 13 bases. CDR1 and CDR2 from the germline V gene are SGHAT and FQNNGV. Using reference TRBV11-2 and TRBJ2-5 for the parts outside the CDR3, the full variable domain is EAGVAQSPRYKIIEKRQSVAFWCNPISGHATLYWYQQILGQGPKLLIQFQNNGVVDDSQLPKDRFSAERLKGVDSTLKIQPAKLEDSAVYLCASSFFPGGETQYFGPGTRLLVL.